The 10 T cell receptor beta chains below all came from one sample that was sequenced in a study of T cell responses to AZD1222 COVID-19 vaccine. Using immunoSEQ multiplex PCR, the repertoire was profiled, and TCRdb retains in-frame clones only, with some absent. Of 160,000 or so clones detected, 88% appear once; the ten largest clones hold 4.3%. This specimen consisted of peripheral blood, obtained 28 days after the second AZD1222 dose. The origin of the receptors is an adult who received the AZD1222 COVID-19 vaccine.

The genes are TRBV6-5 and TRBJ2-7; D not certain. Germline CDR1 and CDR2: MNHEY and SVGAGI. Trimming shortened V by 0 bases and J by 1 base, and 4 bases separated the two germline ends. This CDR3 has 13 residues. CDR3 nucleotides: TGTGCCAGCAGTTACTCGGGATCCTACGAGCAGTACTTC. Encoded protein: CASSYSGSYEQYF.

This clone showed up just once. This chain connects TRBV18 to TRBJ2-5, with D tentatively TRBD1 or TRBD2 (6 bases each). CDR1 is KGHSH and CDR2 is LQKENI in the germline V gene. The CDR3 is 13 residues long. V was trimmed by 2 bases and J by 5 bases, leaving 9 bases between them. The CDR3 reads CASSPRGDETQYF. CDR3 coding DNA: TGTGCCAGCTCACCAAGGGGGGACGAGACCCAGTACTTC.

This clone was observed once. The chain links TRBV7-9 to TRBJ2-1; D perhaps matches TRBD2 (5 bases). The ends were cut back, 5 bases at V and 7 bases at J, with 12 bases in the middle. The CDR3 runs 13 residues. Germline V gene data show CDR1 as SEHNR and CDR2 as FQNEAQ (reference sequence). This CDR3 is CASSQWTANEQFF. CDR3 bases: TGTGCCAGCAGCCAATGGACTGCTAATGAGCAGTTCTTC.

The chain carries TRBV5-5 and TRBJ1-3, with TRBD1 identical over 7 bases. CDR3 length equals 17 residues. The V segment lost 4 bases and the J segment 0 bases; nucleotides outside the gene matches: 10. The V gene's germline CDR1 is SGHKS and CDR2 YYEKEE (reference sequence). Here the CDR3 reads CASSLAPGQTSGNTIYF. The CDR3 region has the DNA TGTGCCAGCAGCCTAGCCCCGGGACAGACCTCTGGAAACACCATATATTTT.

This sequence joins TRBV3-1 (or the pseudogene TRBV3-2) and TRBJ2-5; D is ambiguous. The CDR3 runs to 12 residues. The V and J ends lost 5 bases and 5 bases respectively, with 9 bases between them. Germline lookup yields CDR1 LGHDT and CDR2 YNNKEL (reference sequence). The CDR3 DNA follows: TGTGCCAGCAGCTCTCACGGGGAGACCCAGTACTTC. It translates to CASSSHGETQYF.

The rearrangement links TRBV9 to TRBJ1-2, with 9 bases aligning to TRBD1. J gave up 0 bases and V 4 bases, and 7 bases lay outside the gene matches. The germline V gene encodes CDR1 SGDLS and CDR2 YYNGEE. This CDR3 contains 16 residues. The CDR3 sequence: CASSQTGGTTNYGYTF. As DNA, the CDR3 is TGTGCCAGCAGCCAGACAGGGGGAACGACTAACTATGGCTACACCTTC.

This CDR3 is CASSFQGTTEAFF. In DNA form, the CDR3 reads TGTGCCAGCAGTTTTCAGGGTACCACTGAAGCTTTCTTT. The chain links TRBV12-3 or TRBV12-4 to TRBJ1-1, with D possibly TRBD1 on 5 matching bases. The V and J ends lost 3 bases and 4 bases respectively, with 9 bases between them. This CDR3 comprises 13 residues.

This sequence joins TRBV14 and TRBJ2-1, with 9 positions matching TRBD2. V lost 4 bases and J lost 16; bases outside the gene matches: 8. CDR1 and CDR2 from the germline V gene are SGHDN and FVKESK. This CDR3 comprises 12 residues. The CDR3 sequence is CASSLQGTSLFF. CDR3 sequence (DNA): TGTGCCAGCAGCCTTCAGGGGACTAGCCTTTTCTTC.

This chain joins TRBV7-8 and TRBJ2-1; a weak D match, TRBD2 (7 bases). In germline, CDR1 is SGHVS, CDR2 FQNEAQ. CDR3 size: 14 residues. Trimming left V 4 bases short and J 6 bases short, with 13 bases between. The CDR3 DNA is TGTGCCAGCAGCTGGAGGGGGGGCCCCAATGAGCAGTTCTTC. Its translation: CASSWRGGPNEQFF.

The rearrangement joins TRBV6-5 to TRBJ1-4, with D tentatively TRBD1 (6 bases). Germline values: CDR1 MNHEY, CDR2 SVGAGI. V was pared by 6 bases and J by 6 bases, with 14 bases between. The CDR3 contains 14 residues. The DNA of the CDR3 is TGTGCCAGCAGGGACAGTGCTGGTGATGAAAAACTGTTTTTT. It specifies CASRDSAGDEKLFF.